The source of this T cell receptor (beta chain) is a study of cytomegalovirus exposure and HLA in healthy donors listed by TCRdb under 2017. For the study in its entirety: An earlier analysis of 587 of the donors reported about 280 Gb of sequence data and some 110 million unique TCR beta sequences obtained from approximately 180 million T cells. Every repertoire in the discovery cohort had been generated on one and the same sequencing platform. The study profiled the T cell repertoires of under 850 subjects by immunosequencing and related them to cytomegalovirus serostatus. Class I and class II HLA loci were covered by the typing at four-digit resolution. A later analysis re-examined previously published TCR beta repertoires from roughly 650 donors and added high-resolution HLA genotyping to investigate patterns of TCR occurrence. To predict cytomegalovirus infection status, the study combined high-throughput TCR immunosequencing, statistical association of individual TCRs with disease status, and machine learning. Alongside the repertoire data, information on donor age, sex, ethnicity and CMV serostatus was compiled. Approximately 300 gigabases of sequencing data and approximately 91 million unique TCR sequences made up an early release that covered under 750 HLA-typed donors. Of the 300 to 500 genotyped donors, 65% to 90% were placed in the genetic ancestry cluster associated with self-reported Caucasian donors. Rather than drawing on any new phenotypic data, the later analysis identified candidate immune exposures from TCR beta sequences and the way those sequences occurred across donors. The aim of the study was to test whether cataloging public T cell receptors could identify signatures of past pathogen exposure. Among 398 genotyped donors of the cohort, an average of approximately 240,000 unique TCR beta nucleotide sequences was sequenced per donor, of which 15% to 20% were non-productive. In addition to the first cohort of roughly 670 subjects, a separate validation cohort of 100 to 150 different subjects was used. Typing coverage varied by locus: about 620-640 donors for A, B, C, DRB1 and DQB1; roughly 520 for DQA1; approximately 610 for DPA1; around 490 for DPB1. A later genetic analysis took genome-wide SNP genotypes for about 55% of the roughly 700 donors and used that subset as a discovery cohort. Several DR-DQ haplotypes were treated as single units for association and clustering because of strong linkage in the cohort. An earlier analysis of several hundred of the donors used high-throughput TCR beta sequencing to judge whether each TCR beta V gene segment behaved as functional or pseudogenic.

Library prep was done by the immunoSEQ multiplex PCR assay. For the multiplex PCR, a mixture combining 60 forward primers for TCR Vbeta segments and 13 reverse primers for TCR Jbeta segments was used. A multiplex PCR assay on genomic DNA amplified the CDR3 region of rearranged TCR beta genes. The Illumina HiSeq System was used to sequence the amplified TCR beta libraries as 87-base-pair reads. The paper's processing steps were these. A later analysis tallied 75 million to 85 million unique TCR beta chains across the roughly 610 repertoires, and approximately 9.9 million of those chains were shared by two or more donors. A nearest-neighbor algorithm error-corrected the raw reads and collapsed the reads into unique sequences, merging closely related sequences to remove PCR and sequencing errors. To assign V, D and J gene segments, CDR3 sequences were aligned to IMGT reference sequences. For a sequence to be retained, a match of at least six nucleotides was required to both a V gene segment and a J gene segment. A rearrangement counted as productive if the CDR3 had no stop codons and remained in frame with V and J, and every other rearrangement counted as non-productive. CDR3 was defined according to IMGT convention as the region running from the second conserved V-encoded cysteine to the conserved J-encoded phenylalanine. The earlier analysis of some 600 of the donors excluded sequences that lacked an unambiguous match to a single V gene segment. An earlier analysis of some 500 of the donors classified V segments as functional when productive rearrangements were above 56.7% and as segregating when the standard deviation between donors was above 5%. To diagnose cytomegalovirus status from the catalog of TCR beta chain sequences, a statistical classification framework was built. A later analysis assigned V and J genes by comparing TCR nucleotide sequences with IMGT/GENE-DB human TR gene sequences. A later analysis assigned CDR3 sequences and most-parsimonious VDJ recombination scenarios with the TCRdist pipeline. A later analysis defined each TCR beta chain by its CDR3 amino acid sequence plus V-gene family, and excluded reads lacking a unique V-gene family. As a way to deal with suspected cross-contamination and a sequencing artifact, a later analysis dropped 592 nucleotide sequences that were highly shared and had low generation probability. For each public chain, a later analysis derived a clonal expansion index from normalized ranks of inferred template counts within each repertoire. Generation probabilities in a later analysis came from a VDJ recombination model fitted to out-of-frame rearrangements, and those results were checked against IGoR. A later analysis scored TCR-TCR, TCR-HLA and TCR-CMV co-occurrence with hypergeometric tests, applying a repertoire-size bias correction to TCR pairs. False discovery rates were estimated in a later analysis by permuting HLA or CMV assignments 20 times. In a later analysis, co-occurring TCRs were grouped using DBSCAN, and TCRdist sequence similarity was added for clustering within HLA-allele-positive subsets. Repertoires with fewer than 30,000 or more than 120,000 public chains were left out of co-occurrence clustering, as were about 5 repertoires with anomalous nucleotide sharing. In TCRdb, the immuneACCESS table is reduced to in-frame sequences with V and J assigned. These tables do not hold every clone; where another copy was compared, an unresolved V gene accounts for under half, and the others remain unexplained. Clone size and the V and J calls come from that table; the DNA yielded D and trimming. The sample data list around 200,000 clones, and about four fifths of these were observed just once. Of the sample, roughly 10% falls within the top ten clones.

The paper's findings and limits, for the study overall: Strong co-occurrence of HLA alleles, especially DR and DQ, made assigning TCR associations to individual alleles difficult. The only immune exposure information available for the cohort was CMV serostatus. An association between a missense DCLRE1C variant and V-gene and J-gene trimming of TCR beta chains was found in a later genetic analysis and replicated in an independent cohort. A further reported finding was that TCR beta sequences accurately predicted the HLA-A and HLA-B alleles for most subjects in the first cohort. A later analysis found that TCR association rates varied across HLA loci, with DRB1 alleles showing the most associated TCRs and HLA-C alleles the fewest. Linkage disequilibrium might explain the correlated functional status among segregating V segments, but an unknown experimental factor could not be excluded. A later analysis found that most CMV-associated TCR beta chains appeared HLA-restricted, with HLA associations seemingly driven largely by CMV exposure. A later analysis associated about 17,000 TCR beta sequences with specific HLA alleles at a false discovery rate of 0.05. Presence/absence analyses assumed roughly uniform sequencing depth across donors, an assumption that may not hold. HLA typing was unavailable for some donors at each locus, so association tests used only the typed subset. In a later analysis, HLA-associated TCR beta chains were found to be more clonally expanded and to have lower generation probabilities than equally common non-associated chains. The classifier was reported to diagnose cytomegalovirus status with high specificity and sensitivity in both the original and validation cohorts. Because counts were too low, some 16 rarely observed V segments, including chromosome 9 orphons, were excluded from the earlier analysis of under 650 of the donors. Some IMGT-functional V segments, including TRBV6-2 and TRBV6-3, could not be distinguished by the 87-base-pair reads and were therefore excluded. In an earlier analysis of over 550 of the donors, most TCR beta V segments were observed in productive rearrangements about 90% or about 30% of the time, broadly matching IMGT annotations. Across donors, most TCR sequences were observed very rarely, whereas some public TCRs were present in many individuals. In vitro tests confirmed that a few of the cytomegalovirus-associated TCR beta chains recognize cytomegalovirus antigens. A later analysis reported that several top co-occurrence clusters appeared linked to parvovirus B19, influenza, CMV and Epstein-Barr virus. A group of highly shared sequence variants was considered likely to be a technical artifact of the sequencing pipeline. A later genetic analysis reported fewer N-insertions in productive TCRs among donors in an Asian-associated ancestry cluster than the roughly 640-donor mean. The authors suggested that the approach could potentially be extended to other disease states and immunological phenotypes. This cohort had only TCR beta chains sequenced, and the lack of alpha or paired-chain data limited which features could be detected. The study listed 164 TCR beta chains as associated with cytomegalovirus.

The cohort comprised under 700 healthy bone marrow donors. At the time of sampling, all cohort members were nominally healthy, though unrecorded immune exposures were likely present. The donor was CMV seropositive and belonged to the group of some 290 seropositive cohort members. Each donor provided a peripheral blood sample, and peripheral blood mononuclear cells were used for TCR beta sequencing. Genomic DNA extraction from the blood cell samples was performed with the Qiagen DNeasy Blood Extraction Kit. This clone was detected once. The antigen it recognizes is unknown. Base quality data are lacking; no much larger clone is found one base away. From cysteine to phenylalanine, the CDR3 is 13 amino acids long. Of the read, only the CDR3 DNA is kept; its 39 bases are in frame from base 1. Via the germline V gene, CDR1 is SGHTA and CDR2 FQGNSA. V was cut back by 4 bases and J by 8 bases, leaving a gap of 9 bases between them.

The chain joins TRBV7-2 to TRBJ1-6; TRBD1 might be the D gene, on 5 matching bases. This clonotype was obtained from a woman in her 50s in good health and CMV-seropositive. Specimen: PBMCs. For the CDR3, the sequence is CASSSGLDSPLHF. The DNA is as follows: TGTGCCAGCAGCTCAGGGCTCGATTCACCCCTCCACTTT.